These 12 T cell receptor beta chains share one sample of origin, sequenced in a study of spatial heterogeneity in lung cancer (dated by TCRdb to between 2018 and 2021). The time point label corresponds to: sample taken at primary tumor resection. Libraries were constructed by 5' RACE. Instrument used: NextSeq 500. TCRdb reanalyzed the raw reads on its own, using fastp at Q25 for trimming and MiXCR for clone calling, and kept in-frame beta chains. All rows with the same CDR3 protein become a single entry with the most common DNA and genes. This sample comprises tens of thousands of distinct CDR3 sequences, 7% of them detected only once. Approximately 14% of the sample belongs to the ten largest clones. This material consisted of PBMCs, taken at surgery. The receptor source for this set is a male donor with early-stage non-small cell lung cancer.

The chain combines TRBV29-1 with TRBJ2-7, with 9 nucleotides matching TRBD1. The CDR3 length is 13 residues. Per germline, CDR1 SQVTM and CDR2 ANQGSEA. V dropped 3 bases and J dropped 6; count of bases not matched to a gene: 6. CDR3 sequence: CSVDRDRVGEQYF. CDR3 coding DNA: TGCAGCGTTGATCGGGACAGGGTAGGCGAGCAGTACTTC.

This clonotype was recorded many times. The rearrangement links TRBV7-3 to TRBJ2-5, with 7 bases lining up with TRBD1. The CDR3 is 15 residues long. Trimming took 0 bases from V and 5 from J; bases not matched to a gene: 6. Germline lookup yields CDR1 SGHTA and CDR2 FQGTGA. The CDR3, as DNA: TGTGCCAGCAGCTTAACAGGAGACAGGGTCGAGACCCAGTACTTC. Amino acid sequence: CASSLTGDRVETQYF.

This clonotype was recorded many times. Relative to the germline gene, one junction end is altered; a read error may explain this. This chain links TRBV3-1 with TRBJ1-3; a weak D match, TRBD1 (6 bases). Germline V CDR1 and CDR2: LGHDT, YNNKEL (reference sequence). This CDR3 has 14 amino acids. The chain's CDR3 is CASGQGSSGNTIYF. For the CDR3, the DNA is TGTGCCAGCGGCCAGGGGAGCTCTGGAAACACCATATATTTT.

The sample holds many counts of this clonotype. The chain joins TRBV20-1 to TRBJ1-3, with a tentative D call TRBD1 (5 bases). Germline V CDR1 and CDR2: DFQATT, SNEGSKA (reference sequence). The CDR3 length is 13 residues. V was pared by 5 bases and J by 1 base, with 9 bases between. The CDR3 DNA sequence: TGCAGTGCTGGGTCAGGGTCTGGAAACACCATATATTTT. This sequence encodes CSAGSGSGNTIYF.

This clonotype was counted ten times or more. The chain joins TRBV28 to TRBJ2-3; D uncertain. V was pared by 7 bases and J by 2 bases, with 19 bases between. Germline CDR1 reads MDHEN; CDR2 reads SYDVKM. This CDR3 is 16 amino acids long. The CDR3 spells CASKESPGSHTDTQYF. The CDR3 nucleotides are TGTGCCAGCAAGGAATCCCCGGGTTCTCACACAGATACGCAGTATTTT.

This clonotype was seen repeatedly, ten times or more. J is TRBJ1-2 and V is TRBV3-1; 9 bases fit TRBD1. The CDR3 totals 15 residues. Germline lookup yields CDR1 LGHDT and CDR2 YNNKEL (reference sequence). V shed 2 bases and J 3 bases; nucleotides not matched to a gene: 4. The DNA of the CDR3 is TGTGCCAGCAGCCAACATACAGGGGGCGACTATGGCTACACCTTC. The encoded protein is CASSQHTGGDYGYTF.

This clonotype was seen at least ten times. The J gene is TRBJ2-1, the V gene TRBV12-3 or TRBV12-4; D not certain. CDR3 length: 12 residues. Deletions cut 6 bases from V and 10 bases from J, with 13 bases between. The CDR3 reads CASSPVYVEQFF. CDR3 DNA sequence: TGTGCCAGCAGCCCAGTGTACGTGGAGCAGTTCTTC.

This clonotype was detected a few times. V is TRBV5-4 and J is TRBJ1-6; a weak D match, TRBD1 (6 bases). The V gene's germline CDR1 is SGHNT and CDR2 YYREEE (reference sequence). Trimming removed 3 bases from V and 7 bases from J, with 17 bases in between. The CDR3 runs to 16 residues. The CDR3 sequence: CASSSPGVQGNSPLHF. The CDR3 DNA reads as TGTGCCAGCAGCTCCCCGGGTGTACAGGGAAATTCACCCCTCCACTTT.

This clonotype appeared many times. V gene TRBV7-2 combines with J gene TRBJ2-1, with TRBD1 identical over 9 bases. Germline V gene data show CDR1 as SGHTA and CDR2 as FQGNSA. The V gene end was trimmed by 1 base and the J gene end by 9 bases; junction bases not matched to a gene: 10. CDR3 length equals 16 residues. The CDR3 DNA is TGTGCCAGCAGCTTAGTAACCACAGGGGGCGGAGGTGAGCAGTTCTTC. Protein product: CASSLVTTGGGGEQFF. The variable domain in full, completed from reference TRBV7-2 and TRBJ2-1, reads GAGVSQSPSNKVTEKGKDVELRCDPISGHTALYWYRQSLGQGLEFLIYFQGNSAPDKSGLPSDRFSAERTGGSVSTLTIQRTQQEDSAVYLCASSLVTTGGGGEQFFGPGTRLTVL.

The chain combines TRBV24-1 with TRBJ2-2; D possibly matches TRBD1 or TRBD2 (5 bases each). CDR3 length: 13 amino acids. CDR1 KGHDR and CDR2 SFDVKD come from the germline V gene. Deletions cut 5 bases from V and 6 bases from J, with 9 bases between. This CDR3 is CATSVGPPGELFF. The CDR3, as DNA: TGTGCCACCAGTGTGGGACCTCCCGGGGAGCTGTTTTTT.

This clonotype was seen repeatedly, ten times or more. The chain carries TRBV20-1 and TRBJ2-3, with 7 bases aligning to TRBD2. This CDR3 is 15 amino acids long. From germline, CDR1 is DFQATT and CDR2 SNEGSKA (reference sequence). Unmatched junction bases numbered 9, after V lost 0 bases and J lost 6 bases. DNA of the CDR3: TGCAGTGCTAGAGATCGGGGCGGGAGAGGGGATACGCAGTATTTT. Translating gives CSARDRGGRGDTQYF.

The DNA of the CDR3 is TGTGCCAGCAGTCGTAGCGGGTATGATGAGCAGTTCTTC. Its translation: CASSRSGYDEQFF. The chain links TRBV12-3 or TRBV12-4 to TRBJ2-1, with TRBD2 matching over 7 bases. This CDR3 has 13 amino acids. With V trimmed by 5 bases and J by 8 bases, 6 bases remained unmatched.